The next 27 T cell receptor beta chains were all read from a single sample in a study of regulatory T cells in long-lasting Graves disease. TCR beta libraries were built with iRepertoire HTBI primers and Arm-PCR of CDR3 regions. MiXCR was run by TCRdb on the multiplex PCR reads, yielding one entry per CDR3 protein. Of 360,000 or so distinct CDR3 sequences in the sample, approximately 23% were seen once. Time point reported: persistent/refractory GD, antithyroid drugs over 5 years with positive TRAb. Preparation of the TCR library used RNA extracted from PBMCs. The material was peripheral blood mononuclear cells (PBMCs), obtained when the disease was refractory, from a patient treated with antithyroid drugs. The receptors stem from a woman aged 40 to 49 with Graves disease.

CDR3 amino acids: CASSYSRRGASETQYF. The CDR3 DNA reads as TGTGCCAGCAGTTACTCTAGGCGGGGGGCCTCTGAGACCCAGTACTTC. The chain carries TRBV6-5 and TRBJ2-5, with TRBD2 matching 8 bases. Germline V gene sequence: CDR1 MNHEY, CDR2 SVGAGI. V shed 0 bases and J 5 bases; nucleotides not matched to a gene: 8. This CDR3 spans 16 amino acids.

The rearrangement joins TRBV4-1 to TRBJ2-7, with 7 nucleotides matching TRBD1. The CDR3 sequence is 17 residues long. The V gene's germline CDR1 is MGHRA and CDR2 YSYEKL. Trimming removed 0 bases from V and 2 bases from J; junction bases left unmatched: 10. This CDR3 reads CASSQEVPTQGAYEQYF. The CDR3 DNA reads TGCGCCAGCAGCCAAGAGGTACCTACCCAGGGGGCCTACGAGCAGTACTTC.

This clonotype appeared a few times. The chain has TRBV7-2 and TRBJ1-5; no reliable D call. The CDR3 consists of 17 residues. The V gene's germline CDR1 is SGHTA and CDR2 FQGNSA. V gave up 5 bases and J gave up 2 bases, with 19 bases separating them. As DNA, the CDR3 is TGTGCCAGCAGCCGTTCATTGGTGCTAGGCGGCAATCAGCCCCAGCATTTT. Translating gives CASSRSLVLGGNQPQHF.

V is TRBV27 and J is TRBJ2-7; either TRBD1 or TRBD2 may fit D (5 bases each). This CDR3 comprises 16 residues. CDR1 and CDR2 from the germline V gene are MNHEY and SMNVEV (reference sequence). V was trimmed by 0 bases and J by 0 bases, leaving 12 bases between them. In DNA form, the CDR3 reads TGTGCCAGCAGTTTATCGTACGGGACGAGCTCCTACGAGCAGTACTTC. Protein: CASSLSYGTSSYEQYF.

The chain uses TRBV10-2 and TRBJ1-1; TRBD1 is a possible D gene (6 bases). The CDR3 covers 14 residues. Germline V gives CDR1 WSHSY, CDR2 SAAADI. V shed 4 bases and J shed 4 bases, with 13 bases lying between them. In nucleotides, the CDR3 is TGCGCCAGCAGTGTAAGTCAGGGGTCCACTGAAGCTTTCTTT. Protein product: CASSVSQGSTEAFF.

This clonotype appeared once. The chain recombines TRBV5-5 with TRBJ2-2; TRBD2 matches at 11 bases. CDR1 is SGHKS and CDR2 is YYEKEE in the germline V gene (reference sequence). CDR3 length: 16 amino acids. The V and J ends lost 4 bases and 7 bases, in that order; junction bases with no gene match: 9. The CDR3 coding sequence is TGTGCCAGCAGCGCAATTAGCGGGAGGGCCGTCGGGGAGCTGTTTTTT. Its translation is CASSAISGRAVGELFF.

Many counts were recorded for this clonotype. V gene TRBV19 combines with J gene TRBJ1-1; no firm D call. Germline values: CDR1 LNHDA, CDR2 SQIVND (reference sequence). This CDR3 contains 13 residues. V dropped 5 bases and J dropped 4 bases, with 11 bases sitting between them. The CDR3 reads CASSLGQSTEAFF. Written as DNA, the CDR3 is TGTGCCAGTAGTCTCGGGCAAAGCACTGAAGCTTTCTTT.

This clonotype has ten or more counts. V gene TRBV6-4 combines with J gene TRBJ1-1, with a tentative D call TRBD1 (5 bases). V shed 0 bases and J shed 8 bases, with 7 bases lying between them. Germline lookup yields CDR1 MRHNA and CDR2 SNTAGT. The CDR3 covers 12 residues. CDR3 sequence: CASSDSWGEAFF. DNA for the CDR3: TGTGCCAGCAGTGACTCGTGGGGGGAAGCTTTCTTT.

This clonotype was observed a few times. The gene calls are TRBV7-9 and TRBJ2-5; 7 nucleotides match TRBD1. The germline V gene has CDR1 SEHNR and CDR2 FQNEAQ (reference sequence). V lost 2 bases and J lost 2; bases outside the gene matches: 11. The CDR3 runs 17 residues. DNA for the CDR3: TGTGCCAGCAGCTTAACCCCCAGGGGGAGACTACAAGAGACCCAGTACTTC. It encodes CASSLTPRGRLQETQYF.

This chain links TRBV2 with TRBJ1-2; D is unresolved. CDR3 length: 13 amino acids. V was shortened by 4 bases and J by 2 bases, with 8 bases between the two germline ends. Germline CDR1 SNHLY, CDR2 FYNNEI. The CDR3: CASSAEENYGYTF. CDR3 in DNA: TGTGCCAGCAGTGCTGAGGAGAACTATGGCTACACCTTC.

The rearrangement joins TRBV7-2 to TRBJ2-7; tentatively, D is TRBD1 (6 bases). The CDR3 is made up of 14 amino acids. Trimming removed 11 bases from V and 4 bases from J, with 21 bases in between. Germline lookup yields CDR1 SGHTA and CDR2 FQGNSA. The CDR3 DNA reads TGTGCCTGGGAGACCAACGGACAGTCATACGAGCAGTACTTC. Translating it yields CAWETNGQSYEQYF.

This clonotype was counted many times. The rearrangement links TRBV6-1 to TRBJ1-1; D is ambiguous. The CDR3 covers 12 residues. V was clipped by 3 bases and J by 5 bases, with 7 bases between them. Germline V lookup: CDR1 MNHNS, CDR2 SASEGT. The CDR3 reads CASSERWTEAFF. In DNA form, the CDR3 reads TGTGCCAGCAGTGAGCGGTGGACTGAAGCTTTCTTT.

Comment on this clonotype: This may stem from a read error, because a much larger clone lies one nucleotide away. This CDR3 fails to terminate in the conserved phenylalanine or tryptophan, so it likely reflects a read error. The genes are TRBV20-1 and TRBJ2-5; TRBD2 agrees at 8 bases. Trimming at V came to 5 bases and at J to 5 bases, leaving 10 bases not matched to a gene. The CDR3 totals 14 residues. The germline V gene has CDR1 DFQATT and CDR2 SNEGSKA (reference sequence). CDR3 sequence (DNA): TGCAGTGCTCCGCGAGCGGGAGTGGATGAGACCCAGTACTCC. As protein: CSAPRAGVDETQYS.

This clonotype was seen a handful of times. The chain joins TRBV11-2 to TRBJ2-2, with 12 bases aligning to TRBD2. CDR3 length: 18 residues. Germline CDR1 SGHAT, CDR2 FQNNGV. V trimming: 5 bases; J trimming: 0 bases; junction bases outside the gene matches: 7. CDR3 coding DNA: TGTGCCAGCAGCGGAATGACTAGCGGGAGTACGAACACCGGGGAGCTGTTTTTT. Its protein product is CASSGMTSGSTNTGELFF.

The chain recombines TRBV5-6 with TRBJ2-7, with 8 bases fitting TRBD1. CDR3 length: 15 amino acids. The V gene end was trimmed by 3 bases and the J gene end by 3 bases; junction bases not matched to a gene: 8. Germline V gene data show CDR1 as SGHDT and CDR2 as YYEEEE. This chain's CDR3 is CASSSTGQGNYEQYF. The CDR3 nucleotides read TGTGCCAGCAGCTCGACTGGACAGGGCAACTACGAGCAGTACTTC.

This clonotype has at least ten counts. The chain links TRBV28 to TRBJ2-7; D is unclear. The CDR3 runs 14 residues. V was shortened by 7 bases and J by 3 bases, with 16 bases between the two germline ends. Germline V gene data show CDR1 as MDHEN and CDR2 as SYDVKM. CDR3 bases: TGTGCCAGCACCACTCAAGGCCTCTACTACGAGCAGTACTTC. Its translation is CASTTQGLYYEQYF.

This clonotype appeared a few times. V and J are TRBV10-3 and TRBJ2-2; TRBD2 matches at 13 bases. The CDR3 is 16 amino acids. CDR1 is ENHRY, CDR2 SYGVKD, per germline. Trimming removed 0 bases from V and 6 bases from J; junction bases left unmatched: 1. The CDR3 DNA follows: TGTGCCATCAGTGAGTCGACTAGCGGGAGGTCCGGGGAGCTGTTTTTT. Amino acids: CAISESTSGRSGELFF.

The V gene is TRBV20-1, the J gene TRBJ2-5; TRBD2 matches at 15 bases. V trimming: 3 bases; J trimming: 4 bases; junction bases outside the gene matches: 3. Germline V gene lookup returns CDR1 DFQATT and CDR2 SNEGSKA (reference sequence). The CDR3 is made up of 15 amino acids. CDR3 sequence: CSASSGLAGGETQYF. CDR3 bases: TGCAGTGCTAGCTCGGGACTAGCGGGAGGAGAGACCCAGTACTTC.

CDR3 sequence: CASSHPLTQKNIQYF. The CDR3 DNA sequence: TGCGCCAGCAGCCACCCCTTGACGCAGAAAAACATTCAGTACTTC. The J gene is TRBJ2-4, the V gene TRBV4-1; the D is unclear. The germline V gene encodes CDR1 MGHRA and CDR2 YSYEKL. Trimming pared 3 bases from V and 4 bases from J, leaving 13 bases between. This CDR3 is 15 amino acids long.

The V call is TRBV3-1, the J call TRBJ2-2, with 7 nucleotides matching TRBD1. Germline CDR1 reads LGHDT; CDR2 reads YNNKEL (reference sequence). V lost 5 bases to trimming and J lost 1 base; unmatched junction nucleotides: 4. This CDR3 is built from 15 residues. The DNA of the CDR3 is TGTGCCAGCAGCTATGGGACAGAGAACACCGGGGAGCTGTTTTTT. Translating it yields CASSYGTENTGELFF.

This clonotype was counted ten times or more. V usage is TRBV20-1 and J usage is TRBJ2-5, with D possibly being TRBD1 (6 bases). The CDR3 runs to 16 residues. In germline, CDR1 is DFQATT, CDR2 SNEGSKA (reference sequence). V was clipped by 3 bases and J by 7 bases, with 24 bases between them. The CDR3 DNA reads TGCAGTGCTAGTCCCAGTGGTAGCACAGGGCTCGGGACCCAGTACTTC. Residues: CSASPSGSTGLGTQYF.

This clonotype was counted ten times or more. This chain uses TRBV7-9 with TRBJ1-4, with a weak D call TRBD1 (5 bases). The CDR3 has 15 amino acids. The V gene lost 1 base and the J gene lost 5 bases, with 11 bases spanning the gap. Germline V gives CDR1 SEHNR, CDR2 FQNEAQ (reference sequence). DNA for the CDR3: TGTGCCAGCAGCTTAGTCCTGGGGGAAAATGAAAAACTGTTTTTT. Its translation is CASSLVLGENEKLFF.

The chain couples TRBV3-1 to TRBJ2-7; D perhaps matches TRBD1 (6 bases). Trimming pared 3 bases from V and 4 bases from J, leaving 13 bases between. This CDR3 region has 14 residues. CDR1 LGHDT and CDR2 YNNKEL come from the germline V gene (reference sequence). DNA for the CDR3: TGTGCCAGCAGCCACGAGGGGGTACGATACGAGCAGTACTTC. This codes for CASSHEGVRYEQYF.

The chain has TRBV4-1 and TRBJ1-1; D perhaps matches TRBD1 (5 bases). The CDR3 covers 15 residues. Germline lookup yields CDR1 MGHRA and CDR2 YSYEKL. With 1 base removed from V and 5 bases from J, the gap between germline ends came to 14 bases. The CDR3 is CASSQGRLAGTEAFF. For the CDR3, the DNA is TGCGCCAGCAGCCAAGGGAGGTTAGCAGGGACTGAAGCTTTCTTT.

CDR3 region: CASSSWTGSNTGELFF. In DNA form, the CDR3 reads TGTGCCAGCAGCTCCTGGACAGGGTCCAACACCGGGGAGCTGTTTTTT. The chain couples TRBV7-3 to TRBJ2-2; 8 bases fit TRBD1. The CDR3 is 16 amino acids. V gave up 4 bases and J gave up 2 bases; unmatched junction bases: 6. Germline V gives CDR1 SGHTA, CDR2 FQGTGA.

This clonotype occurred many times. The CDR3 region is CASSQVAEVGTQYF. The CDR3 nucleotides are TGTGCCAGCAGCCAGGTTGCGGAGGTGGGGACCCAGTACTTC. The chain uses TRBV3-1 and TRBJ2-5; perhaps TRBD2 as D (5 bases). Trimming removed 3 bases at V and 7 bases at J, with 15 bases between. The CDR3 totals 14 residues. Per the germline V gene, CDR1 is LGHDT and CDR2 is YNNKEL (reference sequence).

This clonotype has a count of ten or more. The gene calls are TRBV27 and TRBJ1-5, with a weak D call TRBD1 (5 bases). Looked up from germline, CDR1 is MNHEY and CDR2 is SMNVEV (reference sequence). The CDR3 has 16 residues. The V end lost 0 bases, the J end lost 7 bases, and 16 bases lay between the germline ends. The CDR3 region has the DNA TGTGCCAGCAGTTTATCCGGTGCGTGGGGCAGGCAGCCCCAGCATTTT. Translating gives CASSLSGAWGRQPQHF.